This TCR beta chain was identified in a study of sequential checkpoint blockade in melanoma. Background on the study: Randomization was 1:1 between first-line nivolumab→ipilimumab and ipilimumab→nivolumab. Both treatment sequences were followed by maintenance nivolumab.

Profiling relied on immunoSEQ multiplex PCR, and the TCRdb table lists in-frame clones only, not all of them. The data hold about 21,000 clones, with approximately 81% observed a single time. Specified treatment: randomized to nivolumab then ipilimumab (arm A) or the reverse (arm B). No patient had prior DNA-damaging chemotherapy. Sorted cells were live CD3+CD8+, lacking CD19 and CD56, from PBMCs. The source is a human donor with melanoma. This material consisted of CD8+ T cells sorted from blood (inferred from file names), taken from a patient given nivolumab and ipilimumab in sequence.

The CDR3 loop is CASSQATANTEAFF. Written as DNA, the CDR3 is TGCGCCAGCAGCCAGGCGACAGCGAACACTGAAGCTTTCTTT. The genes are TRBV4-1 and TRBJ1-1; D may be TRBD1 (5 bases). Germline V gene lookup returns CDR1 MGHRA and CDR2 YSYEKL. The CDR3 runs to 14 residues. V dropped 3 bases and J dropped 1 base, with 9 bases sitting between them.